Described below is a single TCR beta chain sequence and its context. This entry comes from a study of blood T cell repertoires in COVID-19. On the study more broadly: The origin of the acute and convalescent COVID-19 samples was the United States, Italy and Spain.

How the authors handled the data: Scientists estimated how many nucleated cells there were by amplifying reference gene primers. Data came from immunoSEQ multiplex PCR; TCRdb stores just in-frame clones and leaves some out. That table supplies the V and J calls and clone size; D and trimming were determined from the DNA. Of 200,000 to 300,000 clones in the sample, over 75% are singletons; the top ten hold less than 10%. Germline CDR1 and CDR2: KGHSH and LQKENI. With V trimmed by 4 bases and J by 7 bases, 11 bases remained unmatched. The CDR3 length is 16 residues. This chain joins TRBV18 and TRBJ1-5; 9 bases map to TRBD1. The receptor's source is a human donor in a cohort sampled during active COVID-19. The sequenced sample was peripheral blood. CDR3 in amino acids: CASSHSRTGVGQPQHF. CDR3 sequence (DNA): TGTGCCAGCTCACACTCAAGGACAGGGGTTGGGCAGCCCCAGCATTTT.